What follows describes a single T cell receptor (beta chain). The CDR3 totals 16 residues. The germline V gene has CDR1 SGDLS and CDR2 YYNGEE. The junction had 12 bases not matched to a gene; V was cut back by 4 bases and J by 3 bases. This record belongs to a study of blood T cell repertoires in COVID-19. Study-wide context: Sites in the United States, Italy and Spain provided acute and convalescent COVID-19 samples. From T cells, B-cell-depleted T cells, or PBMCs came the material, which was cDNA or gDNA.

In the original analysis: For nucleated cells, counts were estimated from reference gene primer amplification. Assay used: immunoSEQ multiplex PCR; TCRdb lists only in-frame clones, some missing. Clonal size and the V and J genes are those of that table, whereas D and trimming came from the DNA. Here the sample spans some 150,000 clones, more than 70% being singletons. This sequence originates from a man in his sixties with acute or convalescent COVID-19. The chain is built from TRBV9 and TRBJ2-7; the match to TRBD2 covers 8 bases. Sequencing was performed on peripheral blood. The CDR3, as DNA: TGTGCCAGCAGCCCCGGGGGGGGTCAAGGGGACTACGAGCAGTACTTC. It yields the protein CASSPGGGQGDYEQYF.